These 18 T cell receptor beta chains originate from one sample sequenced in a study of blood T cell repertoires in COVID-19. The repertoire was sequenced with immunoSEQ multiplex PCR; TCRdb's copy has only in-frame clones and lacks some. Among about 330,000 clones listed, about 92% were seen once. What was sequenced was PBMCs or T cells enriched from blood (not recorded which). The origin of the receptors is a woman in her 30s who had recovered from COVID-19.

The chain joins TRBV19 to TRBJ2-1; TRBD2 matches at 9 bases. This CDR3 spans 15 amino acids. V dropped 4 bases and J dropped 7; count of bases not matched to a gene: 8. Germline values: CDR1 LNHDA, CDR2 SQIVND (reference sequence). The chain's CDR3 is CASSTLAGIDNEQFF. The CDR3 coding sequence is TGTGCCAGTAGTACACTAGCGGGTATAGATAATGAGCAGTTCTTC. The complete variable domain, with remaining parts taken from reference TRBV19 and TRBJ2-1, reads DGGITQSPKYLFRKEGQNVTLSCEQNLNHDAMYWYRQDPGQGLRLIYYSQIVNDFQKGDIAEGYSVSREKKESFPLTVTSAQKNPTAFYLCASSTLAGIDNEQFFGPGTRLTVL.

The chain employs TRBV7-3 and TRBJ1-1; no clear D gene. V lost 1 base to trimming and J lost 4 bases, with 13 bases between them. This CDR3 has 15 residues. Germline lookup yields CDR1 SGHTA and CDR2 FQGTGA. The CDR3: CASSLNRVGITEAFF. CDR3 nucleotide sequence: TGTGCCAGCAGCTTAAACCGGGTCGGAATCACTGAAGCTTTCTTT.

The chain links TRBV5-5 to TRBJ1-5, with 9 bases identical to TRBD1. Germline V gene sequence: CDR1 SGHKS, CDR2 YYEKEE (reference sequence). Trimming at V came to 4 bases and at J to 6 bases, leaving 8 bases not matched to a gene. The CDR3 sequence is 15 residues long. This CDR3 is CASSIETGGRQPQHF. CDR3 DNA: TGTGCCAGCAGCATCGAGACAGGGGGACGTCAGCCCCAGCATTTT.

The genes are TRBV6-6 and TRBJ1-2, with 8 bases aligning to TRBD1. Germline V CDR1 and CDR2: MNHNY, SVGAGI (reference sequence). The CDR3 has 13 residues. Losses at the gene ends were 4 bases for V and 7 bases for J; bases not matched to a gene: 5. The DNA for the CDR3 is TGTGCCAGCAGTTTACCAGGGGGCAGTGGCTACACCTTC. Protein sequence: CASSLPGGSGYTF.

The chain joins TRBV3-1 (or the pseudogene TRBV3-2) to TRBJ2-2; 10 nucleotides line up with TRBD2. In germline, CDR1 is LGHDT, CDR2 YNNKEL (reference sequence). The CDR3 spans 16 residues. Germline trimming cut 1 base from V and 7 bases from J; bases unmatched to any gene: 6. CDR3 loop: CASSQGAGGIGGELFF. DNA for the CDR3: TGTGCCAGCAGCCAAGGAGCGGGAGGGATCGGCGGGGAGCTGTTTTTT.

This CDR3 reads CASSLSGVTGIGRSHYGYTF. The CDR3 coding sequence is TGTGCCAGCAGTTTAAGTGGCGTGACGGGAATCGGACGGAGTCACTATGGCTACACCTTC. The rearrangement links TRBV27 to TRBJ1-2; D gene uncertain. Germline-derived CDR1 and CDR2 are MNHEY and SMNVEV (reference sequence). V gave up 2 bases and J gave up 3 bases, with 28 bases separating them. This CDR3 comprises 20 residues.

The CDR3 region has the DNA TGCGCCAGCAGGGAAAGCGGCACAGATACGCAGTATTTT. Protein: CASRESGTDTQYF. This rearrangement joins TRBV5-1 to TRBJ2-3; D remains unclear. This CDR3 is 13 amino acids long. Trimming removed 5 bases from V and 1 base from J, with 8 bases in between. The germline gives CDR1 SGHRS, CDR2 YFSETQ.

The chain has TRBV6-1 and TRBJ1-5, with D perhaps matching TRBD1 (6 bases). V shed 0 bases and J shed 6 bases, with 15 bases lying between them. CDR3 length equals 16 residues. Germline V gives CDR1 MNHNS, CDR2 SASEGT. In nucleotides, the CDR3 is TGTGCCAGCAGTGAAGCGACTGCGCAGGGGCGTCAGCCCCAGCATTTT. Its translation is CASSEATAQGRQPQHF.

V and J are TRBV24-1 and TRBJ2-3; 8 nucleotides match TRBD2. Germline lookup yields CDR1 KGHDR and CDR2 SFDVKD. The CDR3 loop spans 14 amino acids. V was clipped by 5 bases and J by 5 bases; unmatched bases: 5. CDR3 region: CATSVGRDIDTQYF. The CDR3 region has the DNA TGTGCCACCAGTGTCGGGAGGGATATAGATACGCAGTATTTT.

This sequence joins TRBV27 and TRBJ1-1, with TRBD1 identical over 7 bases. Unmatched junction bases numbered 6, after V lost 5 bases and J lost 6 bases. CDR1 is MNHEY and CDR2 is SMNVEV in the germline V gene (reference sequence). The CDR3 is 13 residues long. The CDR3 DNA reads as TGTGCCAGCAGTCCCCGTCAGGGGGCTGAAGCTTTCTTT. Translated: CASSPRQGAEAFF.

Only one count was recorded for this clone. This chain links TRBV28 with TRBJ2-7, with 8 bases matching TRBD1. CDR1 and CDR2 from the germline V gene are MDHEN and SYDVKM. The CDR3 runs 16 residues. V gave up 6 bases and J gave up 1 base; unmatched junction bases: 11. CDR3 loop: CASSSGTGGPSYEQYF. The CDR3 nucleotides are TGTGCCAGCAGCTCCGGAACAGGGGGACCTTCCTACGAGCAGTACTTC. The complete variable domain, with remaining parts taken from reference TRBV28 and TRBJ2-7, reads DVKVTQSSRYLVKRTGEKVFLECVQDMDHENMFWYRQDPGLGLRLIYFSYDVKMKEKGDIPEGYSVSREKKERFSLILESASTNQTSMYLCASSSGTGGPSYEQYFGPGTRLTVT.

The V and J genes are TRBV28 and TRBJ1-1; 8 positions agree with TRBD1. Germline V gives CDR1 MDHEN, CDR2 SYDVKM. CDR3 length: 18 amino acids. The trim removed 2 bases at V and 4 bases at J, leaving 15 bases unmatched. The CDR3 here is CASSLRTDRAWWGTEAFF. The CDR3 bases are TGTGCCAGCAGTTTACGGACGGACAGGGCGTGGTGGGGCACTGAAGCTTTCTTT.

The chain's CDR3 is CASSYYSETSGAPRGQFF. The CDR3 DNA is TGTGCCAGCAGTTACTATTCGGAGACTAGCGGGGCCCCTAGGGGGCAGTTCTTC. This sequence joins TRBV6-2 or TRBV6-3 and TRBJ2-1, with 11 bases fitting TRBD2. V lost 1 base to trimming and J lost 12 bases; unmatched junction nucleotides: 17. The CDR3 is made up of 18 amino acids. Germline V CDR1 and CDR2: MNHEY, SVGEGT.

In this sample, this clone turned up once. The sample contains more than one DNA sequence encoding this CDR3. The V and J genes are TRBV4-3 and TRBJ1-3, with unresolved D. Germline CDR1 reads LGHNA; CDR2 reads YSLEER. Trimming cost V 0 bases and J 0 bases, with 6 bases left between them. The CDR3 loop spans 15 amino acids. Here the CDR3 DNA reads TGCGCCAGCAGCCAAGATCGAGGCTCTGGAAACACCATATATTTT. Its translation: CASSQDRGSGNTIYF.

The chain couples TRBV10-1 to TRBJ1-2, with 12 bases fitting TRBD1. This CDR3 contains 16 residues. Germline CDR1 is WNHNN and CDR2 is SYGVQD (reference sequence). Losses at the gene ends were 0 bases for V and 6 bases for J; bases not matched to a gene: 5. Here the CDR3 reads CASSESGQGAPDGYTF. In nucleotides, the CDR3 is TGCGCCAGCAGTGAGTCGGGACAGGGGGCGCCGGATGGCTACACCTTC.

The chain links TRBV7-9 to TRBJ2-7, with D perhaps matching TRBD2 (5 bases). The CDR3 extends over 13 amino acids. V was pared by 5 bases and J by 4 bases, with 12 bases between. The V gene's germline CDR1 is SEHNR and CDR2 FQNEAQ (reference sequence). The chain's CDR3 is CASSRGSEYEQYF. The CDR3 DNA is TGTGCCAGCAGCCGAGGGTCGGAGTACGAGCAGTACTTC.

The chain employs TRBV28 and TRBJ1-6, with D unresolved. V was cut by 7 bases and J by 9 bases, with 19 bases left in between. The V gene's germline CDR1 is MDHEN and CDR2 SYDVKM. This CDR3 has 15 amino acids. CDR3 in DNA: TGTGCCAGCACACTAGGGCCTTTAGACCTTTCACCCCTCCACTTT. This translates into CASTLGPLDLSPLHF.

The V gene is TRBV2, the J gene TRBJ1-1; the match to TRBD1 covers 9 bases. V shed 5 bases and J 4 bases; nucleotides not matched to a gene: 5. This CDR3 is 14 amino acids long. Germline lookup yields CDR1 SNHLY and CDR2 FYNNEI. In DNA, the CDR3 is TGTGCCAGCAGTACCACAGGGGGCGGCACTGAAGCTTTCTTT. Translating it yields CASSTTGGGTEAFF.